The 32 T cell receptor beta chains in this list originate from one sample, sequenced in a study of T cell responses to AZD1222 COVID-19 vaccine. TCRdb's table, derived via immunoSEQ multiplex PCR, lists solely in-frame clones and lacks some. Of 110,000 to 150,000 clones in the sample, approximately 83% were seen once. The source material was peripheral blood, sampled on day 0 of AZD1222 vaccination. These TCRs come from an adult in good health.

This clone came up a few times. The V call is TRBV5-1, the J call TRBJ1-1; TRBD1 matches at 8 bases. The germline gives CDR1 SGHRS, CDR2 YFSETQ. Unmatched junction bases numbered 8, after V lost 3 bases and J lost 1 base. The CDR3 runs to 16 residues. In DNA form, the CDR3 reads TGCGCCAGCAGCTCCTACACAGGGGGAGAGAACACTGAAGCTTTCTTT. This encodes CASSSYTGGENTEAFF.

This clone was picked up one time. The rearrangement links TRBV6-5 to TRBJ2-3, with D tentatively TRBD1 or TRBD2 (6 bases each). The germline V gene has CDR1 MNHEY and CDR2 SVGAGI. Trimming pared 4 bases from V and 3 bases from J, leaving 14 bases between. The CDR3 loop spans 15 amino acids. The DNA for the CDR3 is TGTGCCAGCAGTTTCACGGGGGCATCTACAGATACGCAGTATTTT. Translation gives CASSFTGASTDTQYF.

The chain couples TRBV5-4 to TRBJ1-2, with 12 nucleotides matching TRBD1. The CDR3 has 15 amino acids. Germline-derived CDR1 and CDR2 are SGHNT and YYREEE (reference sequence). V lost 0 bases to trimming and J lost 11 bases; unmatched junction nucleotides: 8. In nucleotides, the CDR3 is TGTGCCAGCAGCTTGGACAGGGACAGGGGGCCCCCATACACCTTC. Translated, it gives CASSLDRDRGPPYTF.

This rearrangement joins TRBV25-1 to TRBJ2-7, with 8 bases identical to TRBD1. The V gene end was trimmed by 4 bases and the J gene end by 6 bases; junction bases not matched to a gene: 5. Germline CDR1 is MGHDK and CDR2 is SYGVNS. The CDR3 loop spans 13 amino acids. The DNA of the CDR3 is TGTGCCAGCAGTGCCCTCGACAGGGGCGAGCAGTACTTC. This gives the protein CASSALDRGEQYF.

This clone was counted between two and nine times. The chain is built from TRBV6-5 and TRBJ1-5; 8 nucleotides line up with TRBD1. V was clipped by 5 bases and J by 6 bases; unmatched bases: 6. Looked up from germline, CDR1 is MNHEY and CDR2 is SVGAGI. CDR3 length: 14 amino acids. The CDR3 sequence: CASSKTGEVQPQHF. CDR3 DNA: TGTGCCAGCAGTAAGACAGGGGAGGTTCAGCCCCAGCATTTT.

A few counts support this clone. This chain joins TRBV6-5 and TRBJ1-1, with D possibly TRBD1 on 5 matching bases. CDR3 size: 14 residues. V dropped 6 bases and J dropped 0 bases, with 11 bases sitting between them. Germline values: CDR1 MNHEY, CDR2 SVGAGI. Written as DNA, the CDR3 is TGTGCCAGCAGCTCCAGGACACTGAACACTGAAGCTTTCTTT. Translation gives CASSSRTLNTEAFF.

This clone occurred a few times. The genes are TRBV10-2 and TRBJ2-1; D could derive from TRBD1 or TRBD2 (5 bases each). V was trimmed by 7 bases and J by 6 bases, leaving 16 bases between them. Germline loops: CDR1 WSHSY, CDR2 SAAADI. This CDR3 is 14 amino acids long. As DNA, the CDR3 is TGCGCCAGCACCTCCACGGCAGGGACCAATGAGCAGTTCTTC. The encoded protein is CASTSTAGTNEQFF.

Only a few counts were recorded for this clone. The chain combines TRBV9 with TRBJ2-7, with D possibly being TRBD2 (6 bases). This CDR3 is built from 12 residues. Looked up from germline, CDR1 is SGDLS and CDR2 is YYNGEE. Trimming removed 4 bases from V and 7 bases from J, with 12 bases in between. DNA for the CDR3: TGTGCCAGCAGCACAAGCCGGGGGGAGCAGTACTTC. Translated: CASSTSRGEQYF.

On this clone itself: An end of the junction differs from the germline gene, which may be a read error. The V call is TRBV13, the J call TRBJ1-2, with TRBD1 as a possible D gene (6 bases). Germline V gives CDR1 PRHDT, CDR2 FYEKMQ (reference sequence). The CDR3 length is 14 residues. The CDR3 is CASSPHGTPNLFAF. The CDR3 DNA is TGTGCCAGCAGCCCTCACGGGACACCAAATCTCTTCGCCTTC.

The chain is built from TRBV29-1 and TRBJ2-5; D gene ambiguous. CDR3 length: 13 amino acids. Germline values: CDR1 SQVTM, CDR2 ANQGSEA. The V end lost 5 bases, the J end lost 1 base, and 11 bases lay between the germline ends. The DNA for the CDR3 is TGCAGCGTTCGGGTTCAGGTCCAAGAGACCCAGTACTTC. Translating gives CSVRVQVQETQYF.

The CDR3 here is CASSKTGGATWANVLTF. CDR3 DNA sequence: TGTGCCAGCAGCAAAACGGGAGGGGCCACTTGGGCCAACGTCCTGACTTTC. V usage is TRBV21-1 and J usage is TRBJ2-6; TRBD2, the D gene given by the table, was not confirmed from the DNA. TRBV21-1 is a pseudogene. The CDR3 length is 17 residues.

V gene TRBV2 combines with J gene TRBJ1-4; D perhaps matches TRBD1 (6 bases). This CDR3 has 14 residues. Per germline, CDR1 SNHLY and CDR2 FYNNEI. The V end lost 6 bases, the J end lost 1 base, and 9 bases lay between the germline ends. The CDR3 loop reads CASREDRTNEKLFF. The CDR3 DNA sequence: TGTGCCAGCAGAGAGGACAGAACTAATGAAAAACTGTTTTTT.

The rearrangement uses TRBV5-4 and TRBJ2-1; the D gene could be TRBD1 or TRBD2 (5 bases each). CDR1 and CDR2 (germline): SGHNT, YYREEE (reference sequence). The CDR3 consists of 15 residues. V was shortened by 5 bases and J by 2 bases, with 14 bases between the two germline ends. The CDR3 DNA reads TGTGCCAGCAGTCGGGGCACATTAACCTACAATGAGCAGTTCTTC. Translated: CASSRGTLTYNEQFF.

This chain links TRBV18 with TRBJ1-1; tentatively, D is TRBD1 (5 bases). The CDR3 runs to 16 residues. The germline CDR1 and CDR2 sequences are KGHSH and LQKENI. Trimming took 5 bases from V and 0 from J, leaving 16 bases between them. CDR3 sequence reads: CASSSLVGLVNTEAFF. CDR3 in DNA: TGTGCCAGCTCATCCCTCGTGGGACTGGTGAACACTGAAGCTTTCTTT.

V gene TRBV30 combines with J gene TRBJ1-1; 7 nucleotides align to TRBD1. Germline V CDR1 and CDR2: GTSNPN, SVGIG (reference sequence). V trimming: 3 bases; J trimming: 10 bases; junction bases outside the gene matches: 8. This CDR3 comprises 12 residues. The CDR3 sequence: CAWRGQALRAFF. The CDR3 DNA is TGTGCCTGGAGAGGACAGGCATTGAGAGCTTTCTTT.

The chain is built from TRBV6-6 and TRBJ1-5; unclear D gene. V dropped 10 bases and J dropped 3 bases, with 13 bases sitting between them. The germline V gene encodes CDR1 MNHNY and CDR2 SVGAGI (reference sequence). CDR3 length: 13 amino acids. Here the CDR3 reads CATGRRDNQPQHF. In DNA form, the CDR3 reads TGTGCCACCGGACGGAGGGACAATCAGCCCCAGCATTTT.

This chain uses TRBV19 with TRBJ1-6; TRBD1 might be the D (5 bases). Trimming stripped 5 bases from V and 2 bases from J, with 13 bases between. CDR1 LNHDA and CDR2 SQIVND come from the germline V gene (reference sequence). The CDR3 contains 16 residues. CDR3 sequence (DNA): TGTGCCAGTAGTCCGTACGGGGGTCCCTATAATTCACCCCTCCACTTT. It encodes CASSPYGGPYNSPLHF.

This chain links TRBV6-5 with TRBJ1-2; D is perhaps TRBD1 (5 bases). V was clipped by 4 bases and J by 8 bases, with 11 bases between them. The CDR3 is 12 amino acids. Germline CDR1 MNHEY, CDR2 SVGAGI. The CDR3 nucleotides are TGTGCCAGCAGTTCCAGGGTTAAGGGCTACACCTTC. Amino acids: CASSSRVKGYTF.

The chain employs TRBV7-2 and TRBJ2-1; 8 bases map to TRBD2. The CDR3 has 15 amino acids. CDR1 and CDR2 from the germline V gene are SGHTA and FQGNSA. The trim removed 3 bases at V and 7 bases at J, leaving 8 bases unmatched. This CDR3 reads CASSFVAGFRNEQFF. CDR3 bases: TGTGCCAGCAGCTTCGTAGCGGGGTTTAGGAATGAGCAGTTCTTC.

The rearrangement links TRBV6-5 to TRBJ1-2, with TRBD1 as a possible D gene (5 bases). The ends were cut back, 8 bases at V and 2 bases at J, with 18 bases in the middle. Germline CDR1 and CDR2: MNHEY and SVGAGI. This CDR3 has 15 amino acids. This CDR3 is CASGDPGLQNYGYTF. The CDR3 region has the DNA TGTGCCAGCGGGGACCCGGGACTGCAGAACTATGGCTACACCTTC.

The chain is built from TRBV6-5 and TRBJ1-1; TRBD1 matches at 7 bases. The junction had 4 bases not matched to a gene; V was cut back by 6 bases and J by 0 bases. There are 14 residues in the CDR3. The germline gives CDR1 MNHEY, CDR2 SVGAGI. Written as DNA, the CDR3 is TGTGCCAGCAGGTTAGGGGGCATGAACACTGAAGCTTTCTTT. Translated, it gives CASRLGGMNTEAFF.

The chain has TRBV3-1 (or the pseudogene TRBV3-2) and TRBJ1-1; D is unclear. CDR1 is LGHDT, CDR2 YNNKEL, per germline (reference sequence). The CDR3 is 13 amino acids. Trimming pared 2 bases from V and 0 bases from J, leaving 4 bases between. CDR3 nucleotides: TGTGCCAGCAGCCAATCCGTGAACACTGAAGCTTTCTTT. Protein: CASSQSVNTEAFF.

The chain employs TRBV12-3 or TRBV12-4 and TRBJ1-1, with D possibly TRBD1 on 5 matching bases. The CDR3 has 12 residues. V was clipped by 3 bases and J by 6 bases, with 8 bases between them. The CDR3 nucleotides read TGTGCCAGCAGTTTTGGGGCTGCTGAAGCTTTCTTT. It yields the protein CASSFGAAEAFF.

A single count supports this clone. V gene TRBV19 combines with J gene TRBJ2-1; perhaps TRBD2 as D (5 bases). Per germline, CDR1 LNHDA and CDR2 SQIVND (reference sequence). V gave up 1 base and J gave up 7 bases, with 11 bases separating them. The CDR3 totals 14 residues. CDR3 loop: CASSIAPGGNEQFF. The DNA of the CDR3 is TGTGCCAGTAGTATAGCCCCAGGAGGAAATGAGCAGTTCTTC. The full variable domain, its missing parts supplied by reference TRBV19 and TRBJ2-1, is DGGITQSPKYLFRKEGQNVTLSCEQNLNHDAMYWYRQDPGQGLRLIYYSQIVNDFQKGDIAEGYSVSREKKESFPLTVTSAQKNPTAFYLCASSIAPGGNEQFFGPGTRLTVL.

This clone was seen only once. The chain is built from TRBV5-8 and TRBJ2-5; TRBD2 matches 8 bases. The germline V gene has CDR1 SGHTS and CDR2 YDEGEE. V trimming: 2 bases; J trimming: 2 bases; junction bases outside the gene matches: 11. The CDR3 has 17 amino acids. CDR3 nucleotides: TGTGCCAGCAGCTTCATATCTAGCGGGCGGGCACAAGAGACCCAGTACTTC. The encoded protein is CASSFISSGRAQETQYF. Together with reference TRBV5-8 and TRBJ2-5, the CDR3 gives the full variable domain: EAGVTQSPTHLIKTRGQQATLRCSPISGHTSVYWYQQALGLGLQFLLWYDEGEERNRGNFPPRFSGRQFPNYSSELNVNALELEDSALYLCASSFISSGRAQETQYFGPGTRLLVL.

J is TRBJ1-2 and V is TRBV9; unclear D gene. Trimming shortened V by 5 bases and J by 0 bases, and 11 bases separated the two germline ends. The CDR3 covers 14 residues. Germline lookup yields CDR1 SGDLS and CDR2 YYNGEE. DNA for the CDR3: TGTGCCAGCAGGCCAGGATCTACTAACTATGGCTACACCTTC. Translation: CASRPGSTNYGYTF. Using reference TRBV9 and TRBJ1-2 for the parts outside the CDR3, the full variable domain is DSGVTQTPKHLITATGQRVTLRCSPRSGDLSVYWYQQSLDQGLQFLIQYYNGEERAKGNILERFSAQQFPDLHSELNLSSLELGDSALYFCASRPGSTNYGYTFGSGTRLTVV.

This chain joins TRBV27 and TRBJ2-1, with D uncertain. Trimming removed 8 bases at V and 8 bases at J, with 13 bases between. The germline V gene has CDR1 MNHEY and CDR2 SMNVEV (reference sequence). CDR3 length: 12 amino acids. The CDR3 is CASGYFWDEQFF. For the CDR3, the DNA is TGTGCCAGCGGATACTTTTGGGATGAGCAGTTCTTC.

This clone has more than one count but fewer than ten. In the same sample, other DNA sequences code for this CDR3. The V call is TRBV28, the J call TRBJ2-1, with a weak D call TRBD2 (6 bases). The CDR3 runs to 12 residues. Trimming cost V 7 bases and J 4 bases, with 8 bases left between them. Germline assignment: CDR1 MDHEN and CDR2 SYDVKM. The CDR3, as DNA: TGTGCCAGCACAGGGACTTACAATGAGCAGTTCTTC. Translating it yields CASTGTYNEQFF.

The chain couples TRBV10-3 to TRBJ1-4; TRBD1 agrees at 10 bases. Germline-derived CDR1 and CDR2 are ENHRY and SYGVKD. This CDR3 has 14 residues. V was pared by 5 bases and J by 6 bases, with 3 bases of the junction left unmatched. CDR3 in amino acids: CAISLTGGDEKLFF. The DNA of the CDR3 is TGTGCCATCAGTCTGACAGGGGGCGATGAAAAACTGTTTTTT.

The genes are TRBV11-2 and TRBJ2-7; D assignment may be TRBD1 or TRBD2 (5 bases each). Germline V lookup: CDR1 SGHAT, CDR2 FQNNGV. V was cut by 2 bases and J by 4 bases, with 15 bases left in between. The length of the CDR3 is 15 residues. The CDR3 DNA reads as TGTGCCAGCAGCTTACGGAAGGATGGGGGTTACGAGCAGTACTTC. It encodes CASSLRKDGGYEQYF.

CDR3 in amino acids: CASSFSRGERETQYF. CDR3 sequence (DNA): TGCGCCAGCAGCTTTAGCAGGGGGGAGCGAGAGACCCAGTACTTC. This chain uses TRBV5-1 with TRBJ2-5; perhaps TRBD1 as D (7 bases). CDR3 length: 15 amino acids. Germline V CDR1 and CDR2: SGHRS, YFSETQ. The V and J ends lost 2 bases and 4 bases respectively, with 15 bases between them. The variable domain in full, with the rest retrieved from reference TRBV5-1 and TRBJ2-5, is KAGVTQTPRYLIKTRGQQVTLSCSPISGHRSVSWYQQTPGQGLQFLFEYFSETQRNKGNFPGRFSGRQFSNSRSEMNVSTLELGDSALYLCASSFSRGERETQYFGPGTRLLVL.

V gene TRBV7-2 combines with J gene TRBJ2-5; D gene uncertain. Germline V gives CDR1 SGHTA, CDR2 FQGNSA. The CDR3 extends over 13 amino acids. V lost 1 base, J lost 4 bases, and 7 bases lay in between. This CDR3 is CASSLGARETQYF. CDR3 bases: TGTGCCAGCAGCTTAGGGGCTCGAGAGACCCAGTACTTC.